A single sample gave rise to the 8 T cell receptor beta chains below, sequenced in a study of Ad26.COV2.S vaccination and SARS-CoV-2 variants. Some clones are missing from TCRdb's copy, which holds only in-frame ones; the method was immunoSEQ multiplex PCR. The sample has around 450,000 clones, 75% to 90% seen once. Treatment noted: around 19 received Ad26.COV2.S at low or high dose, single or two shots; roughly five received placebo; per-sample allocation not given. Sampling took place 63 days after the first vaccine or placebo injection. The sequenced sample was peripheral blood, obtained in a trial of Ad26.COV2.S vaccine versus placebo. The source of these receptors is a person aged 18-65 years who received the Ad26.COV2.S COVID-19 vaccine or a placebo.

The gene calls are TRBV2 and TRBJ1-6; no firm D call. Trimming stripped 7 bases from V and 7 bases from J, with 8 bases between. This CDR3 region has 12 residues. Germline V gene lookup returns CDR1 SNHLY and CDR2 FYNNEI. CDR3 nucleotide sequence: TGTGCCAGCAATGGCCAAAATTCACCCCTCCACTTT. It specifies CASNGQNSPLHF. Using reference TRBV2 and TRBJ1-6 for the parts outside the CDR3, the full variable domain is EPEVTQTPSHQVTQMGQEVILRCVPISNHLYFYWYRQILGQKVEFLVSFYNNEISEKSEIFDDQFSVERPDGSNFTLKIRSTKLEDSAMYFCASNGQNSPLHFGNGTRLTVT.

The chain couples TRBV4-3 to TRBJ1-5, with D unclear. CDR1 and CDR2 (germline): LGHNA, YSLEER. V lost 2 bases to trimming and J lost 4 bases, with 6 bases between them. This CDR3 has 13 amino acids. The CDR3 DNA reads as TGCGCCAGCAGCCAAAAAGAAAATCAGCCCCAGCATTTT. Translating it yields CASSQKENQPQHF.

The gene calls are TRBV6-6 and TRBJ1-1; no clear D gene. The V end was cut by 9 bases, the J end by 1 base, with 12 bases between. The CDR3 loop spans 13 amino acids. CDR1 is MNHNY, CDR2 SVGAGI, per germline (reference sequence). This CDR3 reads CASVVDGNTEAFF. In DNA form, the CDR3 reads TGTGCCAGTGTCGTCGACGGGAACACTGAAGCTTTCTTT.

This chain joins TRBV2 and TRBJ2-1; D is ambiguous. CDR3 length: 14 amino acids. CDR1 and CDR2 (germline): SNHLY, FYNNEI. Trimming pared 6 bases from V and 5 bases from J, leaving 14 bases between. CDR3 coding DNA: TGTGCCAGCAGCCCTAACTCCCAAAACAATGAGCAGTTCTTC. It codes for CASSPNSQNNEQFF.

In this sample, this clone turned up a few times. The CDR3 reads CAISGGQGVPEAFF. The CDR3 DNA reads TGTGCCATCAGTGGGGGACAGGGGGTCCCTGAAGCTTTCTTT. This chain joins TRBV10-3 and TRBJ1-1; TRBD1 aligns across 11 bases. The V and J ends lost 4 bases and 6 bases, in that order; junction bases with no gene match: 4. CDR1 and CDR2 (germline): ENHRY, SYGVKD. This CDR3 is 14 amino acids long.

A word on this clone: This specimen includes other DNA sequences encoding the same CDR3. The chain carries TRBV27 and TRBJ1-2; 7 bases line up with TRBD1. The germline V gene has CDR1 MNHEY and CDR2 SMNVEV (reference sequence). The J segment lost 5 bases and the V segment lost 2 bases, leaving 2 bases of the junction unmatched. The CDR3 extends over 13 amino acids. The CDR3 DNA sequence: TGTGCCAGCAGTTTAGAGACAGGGTATGGCTACACCTTC. The encoded protein is CASSLETGYGYTF.

The J gene is TRBJ1-2, the V gene TRBV6-5, with D tentatively TRBD1 (5 bases). This CDR3 comprises 13 residues. Germline CDR1 and CDR2: MNHEY and SVGAGI. Between the trimmed V and J ends, which lost 10 bases and 5 bases, there was a span of 17 bases. The CDR3 loop is CATNRFGTYGYTF. The CDR3 DNA is TGTGCCACCAATCGATTTGGGACGTATGGCTACACCTTC.

This CDR3 is CASSYRLAGGPGDTQYF. The DNA for the CDR3 is TGTGCCAGCAGCTATCGACTAGCGGGAGGGCCCGGAGATACGCAGTATTTT. The J gene is TRBJ2-3, the V gene TRBV11-3; 14 nucleotides line up with TRBD2. The V gene's germline CDR1 is SGHNT and CDR2 YENEEA. With V trimmed by 4 bases and J by 5 bases, 8 bases remained unmatched. CDR3 length equals 17 residues.